The clone carrying this T cell receptor beta chain was seen a few times. Its specificity is unknown. The TCR beta cDNA libraries contained unique molecular identifiers. TCRdb reprocessed the PCR reads via MiXCR and lists one record per CDR3 protein. The sample carries hundreds of thousands of distinct CDR3 sequences, approximately 46% recorded once. The sample originates from a study of post-analysis software for immune sequencing data. Findings and caveats of the study: Diversity measured as normalized Chao1 was significantly lower in multiple sclerosis patients than in controls. The study found TRBV5-6, TRBV5-1 and TRBV20-1 among five TRBV segments more frequent in patients than controls. Same-batch preparations were strongly co-clustered by F measure.

Trimming took 0 bases from V and 7 from J; bases not matched to a gene: 7. Germline CDR1 reads MGHRA; CDR2 reads YSYEKL. The CDR3 totals 16 residues. This sequence originates from a girl under 18 with multiple sclerosis. Sequenced input: blood. The chain couples TRBV4-1 to TRBJ2-1; 9 positions match TRBD2. The CDR3 nucleotides read TGCGCCAGCAGCCAAGAGGCTAGCGGGGAGACTAATGAGCAGTTCTTC. This encodes CASSQEASGETNEQFF.